This TCR beta chain was sequenced in a study of regulatory T cells in long-lasting Graves disease. Findings and limits, study-wide: Because few samples were included, accuracy may have been lower.

This clonotype was detected many times. Its matching antigen is unknown. The CDR3 extends over 15 amino acids. The germline V gene has CDR1 DFQATT and CDR2 SNEGSKA (reference sequence). Germline trimming cut 5 bases from V and 5 bases from J; bases unmatched to any gene: 7. Through Arm-PCR of CDR3 regions and iRepertoire HTBI primers, TCR beta libraries were built. TCRdb recomputed calls from the multiplex PCR reads with MiXCR, one row per CDR3 protein. The sample consists of approximately 400,000 distinct CDR3 sequences, 15% of them appearing once. Time point specified: newly diagnosed GD, antithyroid drugs for less than 3 months. PBMC-derived RNA was used for the TCR library. These sequences were also reported in another study, on T cells in Graves' hyperthyroidism and ophthalmopathy. This second study says: First-round RT-PCR targeting the TCR CDR3 was performed with the HTBI primer set.

The material was peripheral blood mononuclear cells (PBMCs), obtained at new diagnosis, from a patient treated with antithyroid drugs. This receptor was taken from a woman aged 25 to 39 with Graves disease. V usage is TRBV20-1 and J usage is TRBJ2-5, with TRBD2 matching over 14 bases. DNA of the CDR3: TGCAGTGCTGAGGGACTAGCGGGAGTACGTGAGACCCAGTACTTC. Translated: CSAEGLAGVRETQYF.